This T cell receptor (beta chain) is drawn from a study of shared clonotypes between healthy human individuals. Measured with immunoSEQ multiplex PCR; TCRdb has only the in-frame clones, and not every one. The sample includes millions of clones, about 93% of them seen just once. The germline CDR1 and CDR2 sequences are SGHNT and YYREEE (reference sequence). V shed 1 base and J shed 1 base, with 19 bases lying between them. This CDR3 has 18 residues. Naive CD8 cells, CD45RO-negative and positively selected for CCR7, excluded terminally differentiated effector memory CD45RA+ cells. The V gene is TRBV5-4, the J gene TRBJ2-3; D possibly corresponds to TRBD2 (6 bases). The source of this sequence is a man aged 18 to 30 in good health. Some clones in this sample may be carry-over from other donors' samples. The sequencing input was naive CD8+ T cells from PBMCs. CDR3 sequence (DNA): TGTGCCAGCAGCTTGACAAGCGGAACAAAGCGGGGCACAGATACGCAGTATTTT. This encodes CASSLTSGTKRGTDTQYF.